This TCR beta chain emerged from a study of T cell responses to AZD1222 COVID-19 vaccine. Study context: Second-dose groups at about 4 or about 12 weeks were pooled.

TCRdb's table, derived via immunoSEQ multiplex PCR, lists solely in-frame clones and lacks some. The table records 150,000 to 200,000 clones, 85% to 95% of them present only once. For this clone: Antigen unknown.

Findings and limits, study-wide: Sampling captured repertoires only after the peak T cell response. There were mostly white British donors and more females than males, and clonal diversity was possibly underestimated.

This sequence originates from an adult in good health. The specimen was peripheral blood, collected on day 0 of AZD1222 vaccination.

The CDR3 protein is CASSLSTNEQFF. CDR3 bases: TGTGCCAGCAGCTTGTCTACGAATGAGCAGTTCTTC. The rearrangement links TRBV5-4 to TRBJ2-1; D gene unclear. The V gene's germline CDR1 is SGHNT and CDR2 YYREEE (reference sequence). The CDR3 runs 12 residues. V lost 1 base to trimming and J lost 7 bases, with 6 bases between them.